This entry describes one TCR beta chain. No antigen is known for it. A single record per CDR3 protein comes from TCRdb applying MiXCR to the 5' RACE reads. Among a few hundred thousand distinct CDR3 sequences listed, around 30% were seen once. The CDR3 spans 11 residues. Trimming shortened V by 2 bases and J by 9 bases, and 7 bases separated the two germline ends. The sample belongs to a study of T-cell memory formation after mild COVID-19. The study's findings and limits: Researchers found some responding clones in pre-infection memory, a sign that cross-reactive memory joined.

Sample: PBMCs or a T cell subset sorted from them (not recorded which). This TCR derives from an adult woman who had mild COVID-19 (a few samples of this study predate the infection). Cell type and time point are not known. The V and J genes are TRBV12-3 or TRBV12-4 and TRBJ1-1; D ambiguous. CDR3 nucleotides: TGTGCCAGCAGTTTACACAGACAAGCTTTCTTT. This encodes CASSLHRQAFF.